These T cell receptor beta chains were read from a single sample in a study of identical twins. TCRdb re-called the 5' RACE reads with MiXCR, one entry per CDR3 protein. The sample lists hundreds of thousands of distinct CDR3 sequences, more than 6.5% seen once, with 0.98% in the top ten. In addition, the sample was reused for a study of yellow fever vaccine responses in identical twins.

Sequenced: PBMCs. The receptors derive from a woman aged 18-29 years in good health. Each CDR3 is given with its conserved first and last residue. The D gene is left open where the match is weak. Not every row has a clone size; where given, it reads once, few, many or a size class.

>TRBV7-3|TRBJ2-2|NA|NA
CASSPHREGGELFF
TGTGCCAGCAGCCCCCACAGGGAAGGCGGGGAGCTGTTTTTT
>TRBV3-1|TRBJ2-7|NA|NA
CASSQTLTGYEQYF
TGTGCCAGCAGCCAAACCTTGACTGGCTACGAGCAGTACTTC
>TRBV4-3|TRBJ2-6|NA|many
CASSQETTGSTGANVLTF
TGCGCCAGCAGCCAAGAGACCACAGGTTCGACTGGGGCCAACGTCCTGACTTTC
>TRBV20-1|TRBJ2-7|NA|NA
CSGAQVLSLEQYF
TGCAGTGGGGCCCAGGTTTTATCTCTCGAGCAGTACTTC
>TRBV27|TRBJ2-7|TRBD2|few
CASSPSRGAYEQYF
TGTGCCAGCAGTCCTAGCCGGGGGGCCTACGAGCAGTACTTC
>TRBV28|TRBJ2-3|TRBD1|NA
CASSRVGQGMSTDTQYF
TGTGCCAGCAGTCGTGTTGGACAGGGAATGAGCACAGATACGCAGTATTTT
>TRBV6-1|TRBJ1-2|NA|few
CASSPLLPVGYTF
TGTGCCAGCAGTCCACTACTCCCAGTAGGCTACACCTTC
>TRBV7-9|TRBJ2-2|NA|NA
CAFGAPNTGELFF
TGTGCCTTCGGAGCCCCGAACACCGGGGAGCTGTTTTTT
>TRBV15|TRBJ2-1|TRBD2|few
CATSRGGTTSYNEQFF
TGTGCCACCAGCAGAGGCGGGACTACCTCCTACAATGAGCAGTTCTTC
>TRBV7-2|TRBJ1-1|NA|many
CASSPGRGYEAFF
TGTGCCAGCAGCCCTGGGAGGGGTTATGAAGCTTTCTTT
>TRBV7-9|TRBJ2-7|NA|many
CASSLRPVYSYEQYF
TGTGCCAGCAGCTTGCGCCCAGTTTACTCCTACGAGCAGTACTTC
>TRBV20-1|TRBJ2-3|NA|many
CSALQKDTQYF
TGCAGTGCCCTACAGAAGGATACGCAGTATTTT
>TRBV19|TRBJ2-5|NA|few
CATKGLAETQYF
TGTGCCACAAAGGGGCTAGCGGAGACCCAGTACTTC
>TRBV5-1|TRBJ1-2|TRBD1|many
CASSLEGTGTYGYTF
TGCGCCAGCAGCTTGGAAGGGACAGGAACTTATGGCTACACCTTC
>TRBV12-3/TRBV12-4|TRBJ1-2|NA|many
CASSFKTLAGYTF
TGTGCCAGCAGTTTCAAGACTTTGGCCGGCTACACCTTC
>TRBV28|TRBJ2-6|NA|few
CASTGTPTGGANVLTF
TGTGCCAGCACCGGGACCCCAACGGGGGGGGCCAACGTCCTGACTTTC
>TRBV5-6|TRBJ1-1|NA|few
CASSLIGDEAFF
TGTGCCAGCAGCTTGATTGGGGATGAAGCTTTCTTT
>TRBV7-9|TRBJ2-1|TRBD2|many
CASSYPTSAYNEQFF
TGTGCCAGCAGTTATCCGACTAGCGCCTACAATGAGCAGTTCTTC
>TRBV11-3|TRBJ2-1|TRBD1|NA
CASSTQGNEQFF
TGTGCCAGCAGCACACAGGGGAATGAGCAGTTCTTC
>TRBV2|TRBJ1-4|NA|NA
CASSEEQGEKLFF
TGTGCCAGCAGTGAAGAGCAGGGTGAAAAACTGTTTTTT
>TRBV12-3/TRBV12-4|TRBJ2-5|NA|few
CASTRGKETQYF
TGTGCCAGCACCCGGGGGAAAGAGACCCAGTACTTC
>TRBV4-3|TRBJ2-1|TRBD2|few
CASSRTRGVNEQFF
TGCGCCAGCAGCCGAACCCGGGGGGTCAATGAGCAGTTCTTC
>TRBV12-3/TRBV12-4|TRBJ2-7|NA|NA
CASSLTSETYEQYF
TGTGCCAGCAGCCTGACATCGGAGACCTACGAGCAGTACTTC
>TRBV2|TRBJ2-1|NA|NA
CASREGGNEQFF
TGTGCCAGCAGGGAGGGGGGTAATGAGCAGTTCTTC
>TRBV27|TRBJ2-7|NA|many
CASTISASSSYEQYF
TGTGCCAGCACCATCTCGGCTAGCTCCTCCTACGAGCAGTACTTC
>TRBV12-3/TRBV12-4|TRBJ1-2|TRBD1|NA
CASSRNRGQGGYTF
TGTGCCAGCAGTCGAAACAGGGGGCAGGGTGGCTACACCTTC
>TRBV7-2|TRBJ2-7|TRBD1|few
CASSLVDGTAYEQYF
TGTGCCAGCAGCTTAGTAGACGGGACAGCATACGAGCAGTACTTC
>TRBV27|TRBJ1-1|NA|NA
CASSFGPLNTEAFF
TGTGCCAGCAGTTTTGGACCTCTGAACACTGAAGCTTTCTTT
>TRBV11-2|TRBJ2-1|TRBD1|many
CASLSTRQGHLNEQFF
TGTGCCAGCCTAAGCACGCGACAGGGGCATCTCAATGAGCAGTTCTTC
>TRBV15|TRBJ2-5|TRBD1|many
CATSRDKTGRETQYF
TGTGCCACCAGCAGAGATAAGACAGGGAGAGAGACCCAGTACTTC
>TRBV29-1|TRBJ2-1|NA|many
CSVDTGYNEQFF
TGCAGCGTTGATACGGGCTACAATGAGCAGTTCTTC
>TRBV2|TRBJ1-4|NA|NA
CASGRGEALREKLFF
TGTGCCAGTGGGCGCGGGGAAGCTCTCCGTGAAAAACTGTTTTTT
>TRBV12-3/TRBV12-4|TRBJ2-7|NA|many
CASSFGVAYEQYF
TGTGCCAGCAGTTTTGGGGTTGCCTACGAGCAGTACTTC
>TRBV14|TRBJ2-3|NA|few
CASSQDQAGVTLTDTQYF
TGTGCCAGCAGCCAAGACCAGGCAGGGGTCACCCTCACAGATACGCAGTATTTT
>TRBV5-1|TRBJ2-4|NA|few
CASSLGDTRNLAKNIQYF
TGCGCCAGCAGCTTGGGCGACACGAGGAACCTAGCCAAAAACATTCAGTACTTC
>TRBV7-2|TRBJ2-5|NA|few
CASSLGQGGTQYF
TGTGCCAGCAGCTTAGGGCAGGGGGGGACCCAGTACTTC
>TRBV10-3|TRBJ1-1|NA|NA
CAIRGSRKDEAFF
TGTGCCATCAGGGGTTCTAGGAAGGATGAAGCTTTCTTT
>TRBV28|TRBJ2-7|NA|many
CASSLVGRPNYEQYF
TGTGCCAGCAGTTTAGTGGGCAGGCCAAACTACGAGCAGTACTTC
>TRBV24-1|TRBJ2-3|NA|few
CATRFGDTQYF
TGTGCCACCCGTTTCGGGGATACGCAGTATTTT
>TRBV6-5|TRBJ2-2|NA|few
CASSYVGGGAGELFF
TGTGCCAGCAGTTATGTAGGGGGGGGCGCCGGGGAGCTGTTTTTT
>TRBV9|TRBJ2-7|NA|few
CASSVGLDYEQYF
TGTGCCAGCAGCGTGGGACTCGACTACGAGCAGTACTTC
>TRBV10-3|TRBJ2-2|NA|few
CAISEVGGGGPGELFF
TGTGCCATCAGTGAAGTTGGAGGAGGAGGGCCCGGGGAGCTGTTTTTT
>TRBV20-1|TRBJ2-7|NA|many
CSARLNYEQYF
TGCAGTGCTAGATTGAACTACGAGCAGTACTTC
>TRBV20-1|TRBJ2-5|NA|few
CSAKTLFGPSGETQYF
TGCAGTGCTAAAACTCTCTTCGGACCCTCGGGAGAGACCCAGTACTTC
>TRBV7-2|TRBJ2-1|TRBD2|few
CASSIRLAGSYNEQFF
TGTGCCAGCAGCATTCGACTAGCGGGTTCCTACAATGAGCAGTTCTTC
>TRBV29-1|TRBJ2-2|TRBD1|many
CSVRQGDRGDAGELFF
TGCAGCGTTCGCCAGGGAGACAGGGGAGATGCCGGGGAGCTGTTTTTT
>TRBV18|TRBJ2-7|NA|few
CASSEIGNEQYF
TGTGCCAGCTCAGAAATAGGTAACGAGCAGTACTTC
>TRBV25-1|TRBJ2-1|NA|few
CASSEVAGRFYNEQFF
TGTGCCAGCAGTGAAGTGGCGGGGAGATTCTACAATGAGCAGTTCTTC
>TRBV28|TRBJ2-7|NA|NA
CASSFPPYEQYF
TGTGCCAGCAGTTTTCCTCCTTACGAGCAGTACTTC
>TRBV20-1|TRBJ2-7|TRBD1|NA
CSATRLPGQEAYEQYF
TGCAGTGCTACCCGCCTACCGGGACAGGAGGCCTACGAGCAGTACTTC
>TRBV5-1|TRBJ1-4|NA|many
CASRRTDEKLFF
TGCGCCAGCAGGCGTACGGATGAAAAACTGTTTTTT
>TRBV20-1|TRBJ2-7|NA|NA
CSAQQGATPYEQYF
TGCAGTGCGCAACAGGGAGCGACCCCCTACGAGCAGTACTTC
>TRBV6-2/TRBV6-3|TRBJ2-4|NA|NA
CASSYTTNIQYF
TGTGCCAGCAGTTACACGACAAACATTCAGTACTTC
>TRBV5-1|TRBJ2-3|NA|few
CASSLVVSPSTDTQYF
TGCGCCAGCAGCTTGGTGGTCTCCCCTAGCACAGATACGCAGTATTTT
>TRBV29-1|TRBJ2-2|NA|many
CSVEEPYTGELFF
TGCAGCGTTGAAGAGCCATACACCGGGGAGCTGTTTTTT
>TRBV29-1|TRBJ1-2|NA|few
CSARGTHGYTF
TGCAGCGCCCGGGGTACCCATGGCTACACCTTC
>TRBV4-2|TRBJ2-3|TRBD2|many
CASSQDPGLAGTDTQYF
TGTGCCAGCAGCCAAGATCCGGGACTAGCGGGCACAGATACGCAGTATTTT
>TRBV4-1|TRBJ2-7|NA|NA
CASSQDPQGLTSNYEQYF
TGCGCCAGCAGCCAAGACCCCCAGGGACTGACGTCGAACTACGAGCAGTACTTC
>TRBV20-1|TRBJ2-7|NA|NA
CSAPARDTSSYEQYF
TGCAGTGCTCCGGCCCGGGACACGAGCTCCTACGAGCAGTACTTC
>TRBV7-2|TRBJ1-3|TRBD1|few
CASSVGTGESTIYF
TGTGCCAGCAGCGTTGGGACAGGGGAATCCACCATATATTTT